The rows below give T cell receptor beta chains drawn from one sample of a study of cytomegalovirus exposure and HLA in healthy donors. TCRdb keeps only in-frame clones here, not all; method: immunoSEQ multiplex PCR. Of 120,000 or so clones in the sample, roughly 78% were seen once. Sequenced sample: PBMCs. The source is a man aged 25 to 40 in good health and CMV-seropositive. CDR3s include the opening cysteine and the closing phenylalanine or tryptophan. D genes are given only for firm matches. Not all rows give a size; the values are once, few, many and, for expanded clones, a class.

-	TRBV29-1	-	TRBJ1-1	TGCAGCGTCGAGTCTGACAGAAGGGGCACTGAAGCTTTCTTT	CSVESDRRGTEAFF
-	TRBV6-5	-	TRBJ1-1	TGTGCCAGCAGTTACAGACGACGTGCGGGCACTGAAGCTTTCTTT	CASSYRRRAGTEAFF
TRBD2	TRBV7-3	-	TRBJ2-1	TGTGCCAGCAGCTTACCTAGCGGGGGCCAAAAGGATGAGCAGTTCTTC	CASSLPSGGQKDEQFF
-	TRBV4-1	once	TRBJ2-3	TGCGCCAGCAGCCATGGACTGCTACGAGGAGATACGCAGTATTTT	CASSHGLLRGDTQYF
-	TRBV7-9	-	TRBJ1-2	TGTGCCAGCAGCTTAGTCGGGATTGCTAACTATGGCTACACCTTC	CASSLVGIANYGYTF
TRBD1	TRBV29-1	-	TRBJ1-1	TGCAGCGTATCACAGGGGGGGGGTATAACTGAAGCTTTCTTT	CSVSQGGGITEAFF
-	TRBV6-1	-	TRBJ2-2	TGTGCCAGCCTCATCAGAGGGAAGAACACCGGGGAGCTGTTTTTT	CASLIRGKNTGELFF
TRBD1	TRBV6-1	-	TRBJ1-1	TGTGCCAGCAGCCTACCGGGGACAGAGAACACTGAAGCTTTCTTT	CASSLPGTENTEAFF
-	TRBV5-1	-	TRBJ2-7	TGCGCCAGCAGCTTGGTGGTCGGAGTCTACGAGCAGTACTTC	CASSLVVGVYEQYF
TRBD1	TRBV4-1	-	TRBJ2-7	TGTGCCAGCAGCCAAGAGTCCCAGGGGGCCTACGAGCAGTACTTC	CASSQESQGAYEQYF
-	TRBV14	-	TRBJ1-1	TGTGCCAGCAGCCTGAACAGTAAACCTGAAGCTTTCTTT	CASSLNSKPEAFF
TRBD1	TRBV13	-	TRBJ1-1	TGTGCCAGCAGCTTACAGGGGGTTGGGACTGAAGCTTTCTTT	CASSLQGVGTEAFF
TRBD1	TRBV28	-	TRBJ1-2	TGTGCCAGCAGTTTAGCTCCCGGACAGGGTTACGGCTACACCTTC	CASSLAPGQGYGYTF
TRBD1	TRBV6-1	-	TRBJ2-7	TGTGCCACCTCGGACAGGGGATGGATGGAGCAGTACTTC	CATSDRGWMEQYF
TRBD2	TRBV27	-	TRBJ2-3	TGTGCCAGCAGTTTATCCCGACTAGCGGGGGGGCGTTTGAATACGCAGTATTTT	CASSLSRLAGGRLNTQYF
TRBD1	TRBV7-3	few	TRBJ1-1	TGTGCCAGCAGCCCCGGACAGGGGGCGTCGGGAGACACTGAAGCTTTCTTT	CASSPGQGASGDTEAFF
TRBD1	TRBV9	once	TRBJ2-1	TGTGCCAGCAGCGTAGAGGGACAGGACCATGAGCAGTTCTTC	CASSVEGQDHEQFF
-	TRBV21-1	-	TRBJ1-6	TGTGCCAGCAGCAGTACAGGGATTAATTCACCCCTCCACTTT	CASSSTGINSPLHF
-	TRBV7-7	-	TRBJ2-5	TGTGCCAGCAGTCCGGAGGGTGCGACCCAGTACTTC	CASSPEGATQYF
TRBD1	TRBV11-3	-	TRBJ2-5	TGTGCCAGCAGCTTAGCAGGGGGAGAGACCCAGTACTTC	CASSLAGGETQYF
-	TRBV5-4	-	TRBJ2-6	TGTGCCAGCAGCTTTATAGGGCTTGGGGCCAACGGCCTGACTTTC	CASSFIGLGANGLTF
-	TRBV11-3	-	TRBJ2-5	TGTGCCAGCAGCTTAGGGCACGCCGGGGAGACCCAGTACTTC	CASSLGHAGETQYF
-	TRBV5-1	-	TRBJ1-4	TGCGCCAGCAGCTTAATGGGACATTATAATGAAAAACTGTTTTTT	CASSLMGHYNEKLFF
-	TRBV11-3	once	TRBJ2-7	TGTGCCAGCAGCTTACAGGCTTACTACGAGCAGTACTTC	CASSLQAYYEQYF
-	TRBV9	once	TRBJ1-5	TGTGCCAGCAGCCCAACACCGAAACTAAATCAGCCCCAGCATTTT	CASSPTPKLNQPQHF
TRBD1	TRBV10-3	-	TRBJ1-1	TGTGCCATCAGGCCTAAGGACAGGGCGAACACTGAAGCTTTCTTT	CAIRPKDRANTEAFF
TRBD2	TRBV7-3	-	TRBJ2-7	TGTGCCAGCAGCGAGACTAGCGGGGGAGGTACCTACGAGCAGTACTTC	CASSETSGGGTYEQYF
-	TRBV6-5	-	TRBJ1-4	TGTGCCAGCAGACGACACAGCGGAGATGAAAAACTGTTTTTT	CASRRHSGDEKLFF
-	TRBV5-1	-	TRBJ2-5	TGCGCCAGCAGCTTTAAACAGGGAGAGTCCCAAGAGACCCAGTACTTC	CASSFKQGESQETQYF
-	TRBV5-6	-	TRBJ2-6	TGTGCCAGCAGCCTTTGGGGCAGCCCTTCTGGGGCCAACGTCCTGACTTTC	CASSLWGSPSGANVLTF
TRBD2	TRBV4-1	-	TRBJ2-1	TGCGCCAGCAGCCATAACGGCGGGGGGGCTGGGGAGCAGTTCTTC	CASSHNGGGAGEQFF
-	TRBV7-2	-	TRBJ1-1	TGTGCCAGCAGCTTGTGGACGGCAGCGGACACTGAAGCTTTCTTT	CASSLWTAADTEAFF
-	TRBV7-9	-	TRBJ2-7	TGTGCCAGCAGCTTGGGGGGTTTGTCCTACGAGCAGTACTTC	CASSLGGLSYEQYF
TRBD1	TRBV5-6	-	TRBJ2-7	TGTGCCAGCAGCGGAATAGGGACAGCGACCTACGAGCAGTACTTC	CASSGIGTATYEQYF
-	TRBV4-1	-	TRBJ2-7	TGCGCCAGCTCTGGAGTATCGCGGGGCTCCTACGAGCAGTACTTC	CASSGVSRGSYEQYF
TRBD1	TRBV19	-	TRBJ1-5	TGTGCCAGTAGTCAGGGGGTAGGTAGTGATCAGCCCCAGCATTTT	CASSQGVGSDQPQHF
TRBD1	TRBV4-1	-	TRBJ1-5	TGCGCCAGCAGCTACACAGGGACAGGAAATCAGCCCCAGCATTTT	CASSYTGTGNQPQHF
-	TRBV19	-	TRBJ1-1	TGTGCCAGTAGTATAGGGCAGGGGAGTTCTGAAGCTTTCTTT	CASSIGQGSSEAFF
TRBD1	TRBV19	-	TRBJ1-1	TGTGCCAGTAGTCAGGACAGGGAAGTCACTGAAGCTTTCTTT	CASSQDREVTEAFF
-	TRBV28	-	TRBJ1-1	TGTGCCAGCAGTGGCTACACTGAAGCTTTCTTT	CASSGYTEAFF
-	TRBV10-3	few	TRBJ1-5	TGTGCCACCTCTGGAGGGAATCAGCCCCAGCATTTT	CATSGGNQPQHF
TRBD1	TRBV30	-	TRBJ1-4	TGTGCCTGGAGTCCTGACAGGGGAACTCGCGAAAAACTGTTTTTT	CAWSPDRGTREKLFF
-	TRBV18	-	TRBJ1-6	TGTGCCAGCTCACCGGACGGACAGAATAATTCACCCCTCCACTTT	CASSPDGQNNSPLHF
TRBD1	TRBV6-5	-	TRBJ1-1	TGTGCCAGCAGTTCTTACCCAGGGGGAAACACTGAAGCTTTCTTT	CASSSYPGGNTEAFF